This TCR beta chain is from a study of CD8 T cells in Susac syndrome (dated by TCRdb to about 2019). A note on the overall study: Of the Susac syndrome patients who were sequenced, about six had clinically active disease and roughly eight were in clinical remission. At blood withdrawal, Susac syndrome patients were either therapy-naive, taking corticosteroids (in some cases with IVIg as well), or taking IVIg alone. The study used repertoire sequencing to test whether antigen drove CD8+ T cell activation and differentiation in Susac syndrome.

Peripheral blood CD8+ and CD4+ T cells from healthy donors, Susac syndrome patients and multiple sclerosis patients were profiled using high-throughput TCR beta sequencing. Recently defined diagnostic criteria for definite or probable disease were met by the Susac syndrome patients. Bulk CD8+ and CD4+ T cells were purified by magnetic negative isolation, whereas CD8+ TEMRA cells were enriched by FACS. Blood was drawn into EDTA tubes, processed within 24 hours, and PBMCs were isolated by density gradient centrifugation. PBMCs intended for TCR sequencing were frozen in liquid nitrogen and were later thawed in a 37 degrees C water bath. A purity of at least 90% was achieved for sorted or isolated CD4+, CD8+ and CD8+ TEMRA cells. V loses 5 bases of germline sequence and J loses 7 bases, and the interval between the two ends is 12 bases. From the cysteine through the phenylalanine, the CDR3 covers 12 amino acids. Here the CDR3 DNA is all that survives: 36 bases in frame from base 1. The CDR1 and CDR2 encoded by the germline V gene are SQVTM and ANQGSEA.

Comments on this clonotype: Its target antigen remains unknown. The record has no base qualities; no much larger clone is one base away.

RNA was extracted with the RNeasy kit and about 0.5 to 1 ug was reverse transcribed using random hexamers. The immunoSEQ multiplex PCR assay, covering 54 Vbeta and 13 Jbeta segments, was used to amplify TCR beta CDR3 regions. PCR amplification bias was corrected by using a synthetic template baseline for primer optimization and computational correction. On the authors' methods: Reads were assigned to V, D and J genes according to IMGT and analyzed in immunoSEQ Analyzer, with only productive sequences retained. Clonality was computed as one minus Shannon entropy normalized by log2 of the number of productive unique sequences. For each patient and control, public and private clones were evaluated among the 100 most prevalent clones. Susac-specific clones were defined as absent from healthy and MS cohorts, about 1,000 published viral clones and other ImmuneACCESS disease sequences. TCRdb took the public reads, trimmed them with fastp at Q25, ran MiXCR for clone calling and kept in-frame beta chains. Rows merge per CDR3 protein into single entries with the most common DNA and genes. The V and J calls were not made by the authors but by TCRdb's processing. For this sample there are around 170,000 distinct CDR3 sequences; approximately 94% appear just once. 0.12% of the sample is held by the ten biggest clonotypes.

The investigation overall reported the following: The study acknowledged that relatively few individuals were included in the TCR sequencing and HLA analysis. In the CD4+ T cell repertoire of Susac syndrome patients, clonal expansion was not detected.

This receptor was taken from a human donor with Susac syndrome. Material: CD4+ T cells from PBMCs. This receptor chain uses TRBV29-1 and TRBJ2-1, with the D call perhaps TRBD1 or TRBD2, each one matching 6 bases. The CDR3 protein is CSVHQGGNEQFF. In nucleotide form, the sequence is TGCAGCGTTCACCAAGGGGGGAATGAGCAGTTCTTC.